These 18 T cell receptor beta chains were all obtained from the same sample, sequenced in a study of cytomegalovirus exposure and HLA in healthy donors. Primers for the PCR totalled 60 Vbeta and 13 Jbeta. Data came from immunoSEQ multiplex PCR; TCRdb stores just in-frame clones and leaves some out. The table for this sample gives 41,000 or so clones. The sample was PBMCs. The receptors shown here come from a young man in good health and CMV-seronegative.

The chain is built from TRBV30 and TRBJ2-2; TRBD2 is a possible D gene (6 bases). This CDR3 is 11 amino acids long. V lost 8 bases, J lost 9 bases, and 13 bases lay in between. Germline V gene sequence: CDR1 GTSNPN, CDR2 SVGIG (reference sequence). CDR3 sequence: CAGDFFRELFF. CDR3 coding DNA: TGTGCCGGGGACTTCTTCCGGGAGCTGTTTTTT.

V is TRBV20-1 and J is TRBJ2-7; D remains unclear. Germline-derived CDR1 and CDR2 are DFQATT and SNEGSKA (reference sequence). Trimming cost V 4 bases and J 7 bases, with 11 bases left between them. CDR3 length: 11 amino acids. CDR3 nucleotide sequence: TGCAGTGCTATAGCCCTGGTTGAGCAGTACTTC. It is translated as CSAIALVEQYF.

The CDR3: CSVAYGGNEQFF. Written as DNA, the CDR3 is TGCAGCGTTGCGTATGGAGGCAATGAGCAGTTCTTC. The rearrangement uses TRBV29-1 and TRBJ2-1; D perhaps matches TRBD2 (5 bases). The CDR3 runs to 12 residues. Germline assignment: CDR1 SQVTM and CDR2 ANQGSEA. V was cut by 4 bases and J by 6 bases, with 10 bases left in between.

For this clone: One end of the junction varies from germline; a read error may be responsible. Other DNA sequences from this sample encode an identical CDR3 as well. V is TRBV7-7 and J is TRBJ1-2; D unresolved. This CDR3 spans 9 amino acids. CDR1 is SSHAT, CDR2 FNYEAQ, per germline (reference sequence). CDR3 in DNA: TGTGCTAGCACTATAACGTCCACCTTC. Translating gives CASTITSTF. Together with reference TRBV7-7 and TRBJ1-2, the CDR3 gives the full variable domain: GAGVSQSPRYKVTKRGQDVTLRCDPISSHATLYWYQQALGQGPEFLTYFNYEAQPDKSGLPSDRFSAERPEGSISTLTIQRTEQRDSAMYRCASTITSTFGSGTRLTVV.

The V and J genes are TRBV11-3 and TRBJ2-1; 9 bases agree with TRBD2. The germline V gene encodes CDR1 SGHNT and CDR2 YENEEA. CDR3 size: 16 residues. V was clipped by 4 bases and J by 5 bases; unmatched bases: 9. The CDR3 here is CASSSLGSGGDNEQFF. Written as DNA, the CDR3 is TGTGCCAGCAGCTCTCTGGGTAGCGGGGGTGACAATGAGCAGTTCTTC.

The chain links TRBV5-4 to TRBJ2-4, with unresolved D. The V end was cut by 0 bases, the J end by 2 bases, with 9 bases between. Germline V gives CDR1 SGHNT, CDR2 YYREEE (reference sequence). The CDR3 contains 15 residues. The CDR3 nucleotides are TGTGCCAGCAGCTTGGCACAGACCCCCAAAAACATTCAGTACTTC. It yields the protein CASSLAQTPKNIQYF.

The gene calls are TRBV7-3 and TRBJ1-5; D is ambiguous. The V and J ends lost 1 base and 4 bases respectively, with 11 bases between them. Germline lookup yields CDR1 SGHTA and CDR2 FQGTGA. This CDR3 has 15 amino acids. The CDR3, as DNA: TGTGCCAGCAGCTTAAACGGGGAGAGGAATCAGCCCCAGCATTTT. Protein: CASSLNGERNQPQHF.

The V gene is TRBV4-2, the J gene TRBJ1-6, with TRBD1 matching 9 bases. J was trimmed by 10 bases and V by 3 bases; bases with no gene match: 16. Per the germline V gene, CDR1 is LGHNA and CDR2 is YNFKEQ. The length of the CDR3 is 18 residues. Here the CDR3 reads CASSHQKPGQGVFSPLHF. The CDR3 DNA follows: TGTGCCAGCAGCCACCAAAAACCGGGACAGGGAGTATTCTCACCCCTCCACTTT.

CDR3 nucleotide sequence: TGTGCCAGCAGCCGGACAGGAGCAGATACGCAGTATTTT. Its protein is CASSRTGADTQYF. The chain is built from TRBV4-2 and TRBJ2-3; 7 bases line up with TRBD1. Per the germline V gene, CDR1 is LGHNA and CDR2 is YNFKEQ. The CDR3 covers 13 residues. V gave up 4 bases and J gave up 4 bases; unmatched junction bases: 2.

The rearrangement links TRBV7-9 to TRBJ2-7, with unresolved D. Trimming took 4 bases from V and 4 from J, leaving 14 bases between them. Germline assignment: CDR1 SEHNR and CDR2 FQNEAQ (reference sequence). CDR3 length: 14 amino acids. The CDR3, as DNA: TGTGCCAGCAGCTGGGTAGCACCGCCGTACGAGCAGTACTTC. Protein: CASSWVAPPYEQYF.

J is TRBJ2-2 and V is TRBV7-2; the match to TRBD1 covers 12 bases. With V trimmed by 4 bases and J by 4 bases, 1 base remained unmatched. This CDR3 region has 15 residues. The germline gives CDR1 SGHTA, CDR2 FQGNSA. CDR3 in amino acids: CASSWDRGRTGELFF. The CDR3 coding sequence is TGTGCCAGCAGCTGGGACAGGGGGCGCACCGGGGAGCTGTTTTTT.

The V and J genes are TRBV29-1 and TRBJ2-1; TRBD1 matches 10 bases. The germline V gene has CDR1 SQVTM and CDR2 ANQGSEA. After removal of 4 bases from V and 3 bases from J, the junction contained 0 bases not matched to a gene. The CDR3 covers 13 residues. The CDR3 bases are TGCAGCGTTGGGACAGGGGGCTACAATGAGCAGTTCTTC. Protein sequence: CSVGTGGYNEQFF.

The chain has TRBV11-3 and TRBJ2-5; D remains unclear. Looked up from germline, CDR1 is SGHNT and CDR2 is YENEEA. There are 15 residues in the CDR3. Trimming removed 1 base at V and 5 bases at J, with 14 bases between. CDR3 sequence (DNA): TGTGCCAGCAGCTTAGGGGTGCAGGCACCGGAGACCCAGTACTTC. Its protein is CASSLGVQAPETQYF.

In DNA form, the CDR3 reads TGTGCCAGCAGCCGACAGGACAATGAGCAGTTCTTC. Its protein product is CASSRQDNEQFF. The chain employs TRBV5-6 and TRBJ2-1; possible D gene TRBD1, 6 bases. Germline lookup yields CDR1 SGHDT and CDR2 YYEEEE. Trimming cost V 4 bases and J 5 bases, with 7 bases left between them. This CDR3 has 12 residues.

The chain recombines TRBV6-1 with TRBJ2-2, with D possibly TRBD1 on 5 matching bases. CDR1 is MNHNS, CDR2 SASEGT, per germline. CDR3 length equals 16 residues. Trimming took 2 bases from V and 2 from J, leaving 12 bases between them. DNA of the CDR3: TGTGCCAGCAGTGAACGGCCAGGGATTAACACCGGGGAGCTGTTTTTT. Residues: CASSERPGINTGELFF.

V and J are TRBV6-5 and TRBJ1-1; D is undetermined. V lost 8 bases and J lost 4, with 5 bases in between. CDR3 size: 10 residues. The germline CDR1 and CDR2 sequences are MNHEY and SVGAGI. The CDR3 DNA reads TGTGCCAGCGGGCGCACTGAAGCTTTCTTT. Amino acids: CASGRTEAFF.

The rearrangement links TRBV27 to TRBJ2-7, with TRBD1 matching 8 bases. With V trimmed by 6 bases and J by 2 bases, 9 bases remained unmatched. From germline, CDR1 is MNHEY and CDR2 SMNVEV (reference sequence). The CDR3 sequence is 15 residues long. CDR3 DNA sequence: TGTGCCAGCAGCTTGGCCGGGACAGGCGCCTACGAGCAGTACTTC. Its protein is CASSLAGTGAYEQYF.

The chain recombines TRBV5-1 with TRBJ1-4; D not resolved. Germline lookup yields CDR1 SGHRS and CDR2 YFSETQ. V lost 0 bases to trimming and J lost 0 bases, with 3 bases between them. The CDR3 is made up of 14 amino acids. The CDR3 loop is CASSLDTTNEKLFF. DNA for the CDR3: TGCGCCAGCAGCTTGGACACAACTAATGAAAAACTGTTTTTT.